The text below deals with one TCR beta chain. What it binds is not known. This sample was taken from a study of T cell responses to AZD1222 COVID-19 vaccine. Here immunoSEQ multiplex PCR was the method, and the copy in TCRdb shows in-frame clones only, minus some. The sample consists of 150,000 to 200,000 clones, just over 85% of them appearing once. Regarding the study as a whole: An increase in Spike-specific TCR breadth and depth was observed after two AZD1222 doses.

This specimen consisted of peripheral blood, obtained 28 days after the second AZD1222 dose. This sequence originates from an adult who received the AZD1222 COVID-19 vaccine.

Written as DNA, the CDR3 is TGTGCCAGCAGCCCGGACAGCAATGAGCAGTTCTTC. Encoded protein: CASSPDSNEQFF. The chain combines TRBV5-6 with TRBJ2-1; perhaps TRBD1 as D (6 bases). The germline CDR1 and CDR2 sequences are SGHDT and YYEEEE. The CDR3 is 12 amino acids. V lost 4 bases to trimming and J lost 6 bases, with 8 bases between them. Combining the CDR3 with reference TRBV5-6 and TRBJ2-1 gives the whole variable domain DAGVTQSPTHLIKTRGQQVTLRCSPKSGHDTVSWYQQALGQGPQFIFQYYEEEERQRGNFPDRFSGHQFPNYSSELNVNALLLGDSALYLCASSPDSNEQFFGPGTRLTVL.